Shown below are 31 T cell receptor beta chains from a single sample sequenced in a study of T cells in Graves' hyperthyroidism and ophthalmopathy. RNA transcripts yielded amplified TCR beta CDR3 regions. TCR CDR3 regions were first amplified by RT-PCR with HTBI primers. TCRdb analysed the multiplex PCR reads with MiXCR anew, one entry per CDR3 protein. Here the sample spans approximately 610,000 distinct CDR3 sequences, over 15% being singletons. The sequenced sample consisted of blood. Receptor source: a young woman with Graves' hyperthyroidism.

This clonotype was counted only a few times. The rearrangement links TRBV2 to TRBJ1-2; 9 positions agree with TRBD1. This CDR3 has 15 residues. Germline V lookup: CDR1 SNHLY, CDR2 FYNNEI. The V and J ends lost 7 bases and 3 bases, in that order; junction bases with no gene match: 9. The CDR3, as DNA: TGTGCCAGCATCCCGGACAGGGGCCCCTACTATGGCTACACCTTC. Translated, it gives CASIPDRGPYYGYTF.

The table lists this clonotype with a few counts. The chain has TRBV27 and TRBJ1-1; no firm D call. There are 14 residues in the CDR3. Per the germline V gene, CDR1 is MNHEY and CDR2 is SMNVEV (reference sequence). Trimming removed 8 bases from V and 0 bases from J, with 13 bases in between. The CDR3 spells CASQRDLMNTEAFF. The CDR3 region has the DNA TGTGCCAGCCAGAGAGACCTAATGAACACTGAAGCTTTCTTT.

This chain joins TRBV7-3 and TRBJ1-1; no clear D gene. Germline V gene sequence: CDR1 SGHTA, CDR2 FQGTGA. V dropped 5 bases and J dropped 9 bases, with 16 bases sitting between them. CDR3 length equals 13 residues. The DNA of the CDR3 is TGTGCCAGCAGCAGAATAACGACGGAGAAAGCTTTCTTT. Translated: CASSRITTEKAFF.

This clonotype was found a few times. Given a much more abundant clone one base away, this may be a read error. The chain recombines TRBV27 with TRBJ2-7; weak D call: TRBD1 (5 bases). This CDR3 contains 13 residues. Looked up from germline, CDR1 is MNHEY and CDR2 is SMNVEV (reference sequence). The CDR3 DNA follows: TGTGCCAACAGTTCATGGACAAGCTACGAGCAGTACTTC. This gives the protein CANSSWTSYEQYF.

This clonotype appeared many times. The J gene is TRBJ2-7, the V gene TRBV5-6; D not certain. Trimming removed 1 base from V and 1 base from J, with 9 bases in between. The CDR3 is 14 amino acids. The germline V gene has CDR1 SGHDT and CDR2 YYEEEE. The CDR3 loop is CASSLSYGSYEQYF. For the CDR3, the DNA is TGTGCCAGCAGCTTGAGTTACGGATCCTACGAGCAGTACTTC.

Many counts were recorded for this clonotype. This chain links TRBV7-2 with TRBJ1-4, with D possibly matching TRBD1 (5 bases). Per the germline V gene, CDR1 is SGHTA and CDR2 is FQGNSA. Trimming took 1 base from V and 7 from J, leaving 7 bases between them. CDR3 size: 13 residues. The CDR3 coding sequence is TGTGCCAGCAGCTTAGTGGGGGGTGAAAAACTGTTTTTT. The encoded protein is CASSLVGGEKLFF.

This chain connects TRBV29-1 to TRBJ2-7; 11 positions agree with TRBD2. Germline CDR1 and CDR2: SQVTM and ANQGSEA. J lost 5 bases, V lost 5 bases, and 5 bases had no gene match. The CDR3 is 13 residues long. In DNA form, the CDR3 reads TGCAGCGTTCGTCCTAGCGGGAGGAACGAGCAGTACTTC. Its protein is CSVRPSGRNEQYF.

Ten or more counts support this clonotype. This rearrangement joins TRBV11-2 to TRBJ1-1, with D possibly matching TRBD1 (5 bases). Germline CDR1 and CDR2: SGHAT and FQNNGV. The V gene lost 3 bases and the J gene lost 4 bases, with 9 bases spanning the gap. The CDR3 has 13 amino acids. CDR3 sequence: CASSFLGGTEAFF. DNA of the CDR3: TGTGCCAGCAGCTTTCTCGGGGGCACTGAAGCTTTCTTT.

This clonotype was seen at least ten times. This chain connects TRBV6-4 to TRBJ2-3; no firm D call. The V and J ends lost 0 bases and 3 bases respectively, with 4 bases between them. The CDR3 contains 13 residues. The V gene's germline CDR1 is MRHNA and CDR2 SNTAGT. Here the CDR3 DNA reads TGTGCCAGCAGTGACTCGAATACAGATACGCAGTATTTT. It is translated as CASSDSNTDTQYF.

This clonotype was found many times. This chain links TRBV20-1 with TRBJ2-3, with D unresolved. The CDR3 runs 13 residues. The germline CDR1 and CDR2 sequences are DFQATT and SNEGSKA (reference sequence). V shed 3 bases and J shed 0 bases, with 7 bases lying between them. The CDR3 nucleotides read TGCAGTGCTAGGGAAGGGAGCACAGATACGCAGTATTTT. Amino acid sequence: CSAREGSTDTQYF.

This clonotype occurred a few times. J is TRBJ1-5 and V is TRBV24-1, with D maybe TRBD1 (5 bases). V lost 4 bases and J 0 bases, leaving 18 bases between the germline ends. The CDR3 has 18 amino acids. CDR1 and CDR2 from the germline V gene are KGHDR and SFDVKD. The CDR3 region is CATSDPGAPTSSNQPQHF. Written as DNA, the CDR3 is TGTGCCACCAGTGACCCCGGGGCCCCAACGAGTAGCAATCAGCCCCAGCATTTT.

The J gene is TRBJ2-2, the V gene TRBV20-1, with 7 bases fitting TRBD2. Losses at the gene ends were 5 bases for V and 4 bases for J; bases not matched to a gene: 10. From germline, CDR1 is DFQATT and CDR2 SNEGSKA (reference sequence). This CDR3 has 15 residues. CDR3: CSAEDMGGGTGELFF. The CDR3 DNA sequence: TGCAGTGCTGAGGACATGGGGGGGGGCACCGGGGAGCTGTTTTTT.

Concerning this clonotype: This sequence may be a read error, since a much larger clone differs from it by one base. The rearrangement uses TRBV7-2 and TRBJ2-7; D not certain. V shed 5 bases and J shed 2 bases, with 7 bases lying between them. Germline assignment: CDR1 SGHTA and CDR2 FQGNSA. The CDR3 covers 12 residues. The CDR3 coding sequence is TGTGCCAGCAGCCAAGACGCCTACGAGCAGTACTTC. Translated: CASSQDAYEQYF.

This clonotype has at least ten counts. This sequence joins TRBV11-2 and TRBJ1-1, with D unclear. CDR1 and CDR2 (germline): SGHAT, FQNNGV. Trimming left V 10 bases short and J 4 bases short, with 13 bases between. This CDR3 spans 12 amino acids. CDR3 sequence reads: CATHRKVTEAFF. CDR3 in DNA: TGTGCCACCCACAGAAAAGTCACTGAAGCTTTCTTT.

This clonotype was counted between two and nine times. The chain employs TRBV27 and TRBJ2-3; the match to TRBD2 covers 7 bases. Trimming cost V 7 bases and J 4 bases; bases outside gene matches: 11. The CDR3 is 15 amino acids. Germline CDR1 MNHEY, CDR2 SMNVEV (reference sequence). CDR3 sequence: CASKGRANSPDTQYF. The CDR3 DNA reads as TGTGCCAGCAAGGGGAGGGCCAATTCTCCAGATACGCAGTATTTT.

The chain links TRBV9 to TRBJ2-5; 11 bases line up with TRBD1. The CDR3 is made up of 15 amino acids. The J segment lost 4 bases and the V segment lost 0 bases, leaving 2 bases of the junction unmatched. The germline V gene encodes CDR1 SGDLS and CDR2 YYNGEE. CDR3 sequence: CASSVEDRGRETQYF. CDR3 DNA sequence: TGTGCCAGCAGCGTAGAGGACAGGGGGCGAGAGACCCAGTACTTC.

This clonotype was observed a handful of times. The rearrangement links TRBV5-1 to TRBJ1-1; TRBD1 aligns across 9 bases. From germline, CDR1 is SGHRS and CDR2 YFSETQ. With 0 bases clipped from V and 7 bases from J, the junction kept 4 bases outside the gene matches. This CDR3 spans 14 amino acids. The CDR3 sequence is CASSLEQGAVEAFF. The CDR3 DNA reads TGCGCCAGCAGCTTGGAACAGGGGGCAGTTGAAGCTTTCTTT.

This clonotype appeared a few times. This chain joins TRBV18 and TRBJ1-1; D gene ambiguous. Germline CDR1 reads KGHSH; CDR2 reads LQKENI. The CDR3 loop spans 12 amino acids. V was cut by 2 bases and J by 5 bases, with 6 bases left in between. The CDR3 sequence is CASSPGVTEAFF. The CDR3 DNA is TGTGCCAGCTCACCAGGGGTTACTGAAGCTTTCTTT.

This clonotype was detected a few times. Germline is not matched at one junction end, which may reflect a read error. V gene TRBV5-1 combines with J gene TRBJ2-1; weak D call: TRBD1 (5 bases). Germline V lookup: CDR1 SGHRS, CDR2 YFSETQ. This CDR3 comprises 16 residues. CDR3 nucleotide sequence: TGCACCAGCAGCTTGGCCGACAGTGCTTTCTACAATGAGCAGTTCTTC. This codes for CTSSLADSAFYNEQFF.

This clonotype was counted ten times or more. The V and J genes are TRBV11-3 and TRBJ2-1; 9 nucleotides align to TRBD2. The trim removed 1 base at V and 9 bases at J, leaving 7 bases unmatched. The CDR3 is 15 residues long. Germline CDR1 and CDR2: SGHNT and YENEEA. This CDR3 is CASSLAPSGKTEQFF. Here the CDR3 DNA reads TGTGCCAGCAGCTTAGCCCCTAGCGGGAAGACTGAGCAGTTCTTC.

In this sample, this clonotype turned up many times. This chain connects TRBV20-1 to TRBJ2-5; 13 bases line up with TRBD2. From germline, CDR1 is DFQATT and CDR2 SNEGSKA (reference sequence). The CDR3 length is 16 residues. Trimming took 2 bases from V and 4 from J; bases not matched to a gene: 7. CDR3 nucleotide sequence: TGCAGTGCTAGATCCTTGACTAGCGGGGGGTCAGAGACCCAGTACTTC. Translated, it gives CSARSLTSGGSETQYF.

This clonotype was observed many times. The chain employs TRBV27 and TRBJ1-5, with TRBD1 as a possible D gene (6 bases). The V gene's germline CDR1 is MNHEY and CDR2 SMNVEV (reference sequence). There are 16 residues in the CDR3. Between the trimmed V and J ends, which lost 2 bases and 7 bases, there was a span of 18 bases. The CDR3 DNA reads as TGTGCCAGCAGTTTAGGGGCGAGGGGGTCGGAGCAGCCCCAGCATTTT. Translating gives CASSLGARGSEQPQHF.

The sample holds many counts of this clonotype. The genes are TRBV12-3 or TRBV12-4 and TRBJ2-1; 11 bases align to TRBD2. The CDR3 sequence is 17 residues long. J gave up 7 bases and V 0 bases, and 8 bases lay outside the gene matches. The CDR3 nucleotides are TGTGCCAGCAGTTTAGCGCGGGCTAGCGGGAGGAAAAATGAGCAGTTCTTC. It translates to CASSLARASGRKNEQFF.

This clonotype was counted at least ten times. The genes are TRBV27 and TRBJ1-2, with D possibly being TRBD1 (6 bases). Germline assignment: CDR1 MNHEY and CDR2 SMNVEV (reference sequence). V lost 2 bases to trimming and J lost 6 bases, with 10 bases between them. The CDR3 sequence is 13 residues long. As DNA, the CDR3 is TGTGCCAGCAGTTTAGAAGGGGGTGATGGCTACACCTTC. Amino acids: CASSLEGGDGYTF.

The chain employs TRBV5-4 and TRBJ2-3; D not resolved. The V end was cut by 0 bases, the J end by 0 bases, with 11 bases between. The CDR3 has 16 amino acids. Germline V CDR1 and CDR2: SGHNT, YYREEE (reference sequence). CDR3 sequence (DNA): TGTGCCAGCAGCTTGGTGGGCACCCCTAGCACAGATACGCAGTATTTT. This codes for CASSLVGTPSTDTQYF.

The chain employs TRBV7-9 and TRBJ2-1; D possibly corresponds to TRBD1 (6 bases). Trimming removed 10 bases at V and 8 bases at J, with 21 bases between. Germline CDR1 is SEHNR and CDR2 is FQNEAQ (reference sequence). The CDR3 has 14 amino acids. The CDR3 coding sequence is TGTGCCATCCCCCGAGAGGGGGTCTGGGATGAGCAGTTCTTC. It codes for CAIPREGVWDEQFF. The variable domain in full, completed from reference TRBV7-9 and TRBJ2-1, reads DTGVSQNPRHKITKRGQNVTFRCDPISEHNRLYWYRQTLGQGPEFLTYFQNEAQLEKSRLLSDRFSAERPKGSFSTLEIQRTEQGDSAMYLCAIPREGVWDEQFFGPGTRLTVL.

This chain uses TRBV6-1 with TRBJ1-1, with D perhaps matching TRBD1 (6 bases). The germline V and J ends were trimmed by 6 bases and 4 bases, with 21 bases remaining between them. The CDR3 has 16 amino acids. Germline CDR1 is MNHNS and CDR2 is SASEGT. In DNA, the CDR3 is TGTGCCAGCAGCCTCCCCTGGGCGGGGGCCAGCACTGAAGCTTTCTTT. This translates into CASSLPWAGASTEAFF.

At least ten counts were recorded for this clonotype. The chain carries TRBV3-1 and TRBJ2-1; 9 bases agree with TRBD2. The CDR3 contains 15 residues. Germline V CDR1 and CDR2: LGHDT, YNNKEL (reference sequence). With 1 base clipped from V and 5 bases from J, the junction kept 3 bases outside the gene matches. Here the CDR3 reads CASSQGLAGNNEQFF. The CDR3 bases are TGTGCCAGCAGCCAAGGGCTAGCGGGAAACAATGAGCAGTTCTTC.

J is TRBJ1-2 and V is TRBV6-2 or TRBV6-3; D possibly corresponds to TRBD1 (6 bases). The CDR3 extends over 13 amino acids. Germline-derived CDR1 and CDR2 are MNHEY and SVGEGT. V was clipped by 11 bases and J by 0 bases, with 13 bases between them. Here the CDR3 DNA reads TGTGCCTCCCACAGGGCAGCTAACTATGGCTACACCTTC. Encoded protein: CASHRAANYGYTF.

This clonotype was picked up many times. CDR3 DNA sequence: TGTGCCAGCAGTTTTGGACGGAACACCTACTCCTACAATGAGCAGTTCTTC. This translates into CASSFGRNTYSYNEQFF. The V call is TRBV27, the J call TRBJ2-1; no reliable D call. The CDR3 runs to 17 residues. V was pared by 3 bases and J by 0 bases, with 15 bases between. Germline values: CDR1 MNHEY, CDR2 SMNVEV (reference sequence).

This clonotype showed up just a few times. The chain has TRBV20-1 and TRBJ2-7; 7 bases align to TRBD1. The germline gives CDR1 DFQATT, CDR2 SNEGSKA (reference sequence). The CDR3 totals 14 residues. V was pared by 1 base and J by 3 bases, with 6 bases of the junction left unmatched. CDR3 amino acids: CSARVRQGDYEQYF. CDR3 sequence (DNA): TGCAGTGCTAGAGTCCGACAGGGAGACTACGAGCAGTACTTC.